The next 25 T cell receptor delta chains were all read from a single sample in a study of gamma-delta T cells after stem cell transplantation. TCRdb made new clone calls on the RT-PCR reads using CATT. The sample holds under 1,500 delta-chain clones; around 2% are singletons and the top ten take about 33%. The sample taken for sequencing was gamma-delta T cells. The receptors stem from a human donor. It is not recorded whose cells these are; they may come from a transplant donor.

In regard to this clone: The protein recorded in TCRdb matches a much larger clone and deviates from this DNA's translation at residue 8, suggesting a read error; the protein here is obtained by translating the DNA. V is TRDV1 and J is TRDJ1, with D perhaps matching TRDD2 or TRDD3 (5 bases each). The CDR3 sequence is 22 residues long. CDR1 and CDR2 from the germline V gene are TSWWSYY and QGS. V gave up 1 base and J gave up 4 bases, with 34 bases separating them. DNA for the CDR3: TGTGCTCTTGGGGAACACCTATCATCGCCCTACTGGAATATAGAAGCCCTCGATAAACTCATCTTT. It translates to CALGEHLSSPYWNIEALDKLIF.

This clone showed up just a few times. This DNA translates differently at residue 5 from the TCRdb protein, which is that of a much larger clone; a read error is likely, and the protein shown is the DNA's own translation. The chain carries TRDV1 and TRDJ1, with 12 bases that match TRDD3. Germline CDR1 is TSWWSYY and CDR2 is QGS. Trimming took 4 bases from V and 3 from J; bases not matched to a gene: 15. The CDR3 is 19 amino acids. CDR3 nucleotide sequence: TGTGCTCTTGGGGGACAGCGGAGGTGGCCTGGGGGATACGCCGATAAACTCATCTTT. This codes for CALGGQRRWPGGYADKLIF.

A few counts support this clone. This DNA translates differently at residue 9 from the TCRdb protein, which is that of a much larger clone; a read error is likely, and the protein shown is the DNA's own translation. The CDR3 DNA reads TGTGCCTGTGACGGCCCACTGGGAGAAAACACCGATAAACTCATCTTT. Its translation is CACDGPLGENTDKLIF. The chain joins TRDV2 to TRDJ1; possibly TRDD3 for D (6 bases). V was shortened by 3 bases and J by 0 bases, with 16 bases between the two germline ends. There are 16 residues in the CDR3. CDR1 GEAIGNYY and CDR2 EKD come from the germline V gene.

At least ten counts were recorded for this clone. A read error is likely here: a far larger clone is one base away. The chain combines TRDV2 with TRDJ1, with 13 nucleotides matching TRDD3. Germline V gene sequence: CDR1 GEAIGNYY, CDR2 EKD. The CDR3 totals 22 residues. The CDR3 coding sequence is TGTGCCCGTGACCAATCGTACTGGGGGATACGTAGTACGCCATCGTACACCGATAAACTCATCTTT. Encoded protein: CARDQSYWGIRSTPSYTDKLIF.

This clone came up a few times. The TCRdb protein comes from a much larger clone and disagrees with this DNA's translation at residue 10, likely due to a read error; the protein given here is derived from the DNA. The chain recombines TRDV2 with TRDJ1; 7 nucleotides line up with TRDD3. This CDR3 is 16 amino acids long. Germline trimming cut 0 bases from V and 6 bases from J; bases unmatched to any gene: 12. Germline lookup yields CDR1 GEAIGNYY and CDR2 EKD. The CDR3 coding sequence is TGTGCCTGTGACACCGTCCAGCTGGGGGGCACAAATAAACTCATCTTT. Its protein product is CACDTVQLGGTNKLIF.

A note on this clone: The protein TCRdb gives is from a much larger clone and does not agree with this DNA's translation at residue 11, likely a read error; the protein shown here comes from the DNA. The rearrangement joins TRDV3 to TRDJ1; TRDD3 agrees at 7 bases. Germline V gene sequence: CDR1 TVYSNPD, CDR2 GDNSRS (reference sequence). The CDR3 has 19 amino acids. Trimming cost V 2 bases and J 1 base; bases outside gene matches: 22. CDR3 nucleotides: TGTGCCTTTCACTCCTATTCCTCGTGGGGGAAACGAGGCACCGATAAACTCATCTTT. Its protein product is CAFHSYSSWGKRGTDKLIF.

To note about this clone: TCRdb's protein for this DNA is that of a much larger clone and differs from the translation at residue 3, likely a read error; the protein shown is the DNA translation. The rearrangement uses TRDV2 and TRDJ1, with 12 bases aligning to TRDD3. Germline assignment: CDR1 GEAIGNYY and CDR2 EKD. The CDR3 is made up of 21 amino acids. The CDR3 protein is CARDTLTPTTGGYLYTDKLIF. The CDR3 bases are TGTGCCCGTGACACTCTCACCCCAACTACTGGGGGATACCTTTACACCGATAAACTCATCTTT.

This clone was picked up a small number of times. This is likely an artifact of a read error, given a far larger clone one base away. Other nucleotide sequences from this sample produce the same CDR3. The CDR3 DNA reads as TGTGCCTGTGACACCGTGTCTAGGGGGATACCGTCGCGTCAAGAGACAGCACAACTCTTCTTT. This codes for CACDTVSRGIPSRQETAQLFF. The chain has TRDV2 and TRDJ2; 9 bases match TRDD3. With 0 bases clipped from V and 4 bases from J, the junction kept 20 bases outside the gene matches. Germline values: CDR1 GEAIGNYY, CDR2 EKD. CDR3 size: 21 residues.

This clone turned up a few times. This likely reflects a read error, since a far larger clone is one base away. This sequence joins TRDV2 and TRDJ1; 10 nucleotides agree with TRDD3. With V trimmed by 3 bases and J by 3 bases, 15 bases remained unmatched. The CDR3 consists of 18 residues. Germline loops: CDR1 GEAIGNYY, CDR2 EKD. The CDR3 region is CACDALGDTGARADKLIF. The CDR3 DNA reads as TGTGCCTGTGACGCCTTGGGGGATACAGGAGCGAGGGCCGATAAACTCATCTTT.

The table lists this clone with a few counts. It differs at one base from a far larger clone, so likely a read error. This sample includes further DNA sequences coding for the same CDR3. V is TRDV2 and J is TRDJ1; TRDD3 matches at 11 bases. Germline V CDR1 and CDR2: GEAIGNYY, EKD. Germline trimming cut 0 bases from V and 3 bases from J; bases unmatched to any gene: 11. The CDR3 is 18 amino acids. CDR3 loop: CACDTLGDTGARADKLIF. The CDR3 DNA sequence: TGTGCCTGTGACACCTTGGGGGATACGGGAGCGAGGGCCGATAAACTCATCTTT.

Details on this clone: The germline gene is not matched at one end of the junction; a read error may be the cause. The chain combines TRDV2 with TRDJ1; 7 bases line up with TRDD2. The CDR3 loop spans 18 amino acids. Germline V gene data show CDR1 as GEAIGNYY and CDR2 as EKD. CDR3: CAYDSVPTVPPHRGKLIF. In DNA, the CDR3 is TGTGCCTATGACAGCGTTCCTACCGTACCTCCCCACCGGGGTAAACTCATCTTT.

This clone was recorded a few times. Given a far larger clone just one base away, this is likely a sequencing read error. The sample holds other DNA sequences that translate to the same CDR3. The V call is TRDV1, the J call TRDJ1, with D unclear. Trimming shortened V by 3 bases and J by 2 bases, and 37 bases separated the two germline ends. The CDR3 extends over 23 amino acids. The V gene's germline CDR1 is TSWWSYY and CDR2 QGS. For the CDR3, the DNA is TGTGCTCTTGGGGAGCCCCCTCATTTCCCCCCGGGTGCGCAGGGACCTTGGACCGATAAACTCATCTTT. This gives the protein CALGEPPHFPPGAQGPWTDKLIF.

This clone was observed a handful of times. A far more abundant clone sits one base away, making this likely a read error. Other DNA sequences of this sample code for an identical CDR3. CDR3 residues: CALGELGMFPSRYWGIRGTDKLIF. CDR3 in DNA: TGTGCTCTTGGGGAACTAGGAATGTTTCCGTCCCGGTACTGGGGGATACGCGGCACCGATAAACTCATCTTT. The V and J genes are TRDV1 and TRDJ1; 13 nucleotides align to TRDD3. Germline-derived CDR1 and CDR2 are TSWWSYY and QGS. V shed 0 bases, J shed 1 base, and the junction held 23 bases outside the gene matches. This CDR3 has 24 residues.

In its sample, this clone was seen a few times. The TCRdb protein comes from a much larger clone and disagrees with this DNA's translation at residue 6, likely due to a read error; the protein given here is derived from the DNA. The CDR3: CACDTTWGSSYTDKLIF. Written as DNA, the CDR3 is TGTGCCTGTGACACCACTTGGGGGTCCTCTTACACCGATAAACTCATCTTT. The chain uses TRDV2 and TRDJ1; tentatively, D is TRDD3 (6 bases). V was pared by 0 bases and J by 0 bases, with 16 bases between. Germline V gives CDR1 GEAIGNYY, CDR2 EKD. This CDR3 is built from 17 residues.

Concerning this clone itself: TCRdb pairs this DNA with a much larger clone's protein that differs at residue 9, likely a read error; the protein shown was translated from the DNA. The genes are TRDV2 and TRDJ1; maybe TRDD3 (5 bases). Deletions cut 0 bases from V and 7 bases from J, with 14 bases between. This CDR3 has 14 residues. Germline-derived CDR1 and CDR2 are GEAIGNYY and EKD. CDR3: CACDTVGESFKLIF. The CDR3 DNA is TGTGCCTGTGACACCGTAGGGGAGAGCTTTAAACTCATCTTT.

As regards this clone: A far larger clone lies a single base away; this is likely a read error. Other DNA sequences in the same sample also yield this CDR3. The gene calls are TRDV1 and TRDJ1; perhaps TRDD3 as D (6 bases). V was cut by 3 bases and J by 1 base, with 39 bases left in between. The CDR3 consists of 24 residues. The V gene's germline CDR1 is TSWWSYY and CDR2 QGS. This CDR3 reads CALGELARPTRPLLGLKSTDKLIF. The DNA of the CDR3 is TGTGCTCTTGGGGAGTTGGCTCGCCCTACGAGGCCCTTACTGGGCCTTAAGTCCACCGATAAACTCATCTTT.

Worth noting for this clone: This is likely an artifact of a read error, given a far larger clone one base away. The sample contains more than one DNA sequence encoding this CDR3. The rearrangement uses TRDV2 and TRDJ1, with 7 bases lining up with TRDD3. CDR3 length: 18 residues. Looked up from germline, CDR1 is GEAIGNYY and CDR2 is EKD. V was clipped by 4 bases and J by 0 bases; unmatched bases: 16. The CDR3 sequence: CACDTVLGNKKYTDKLIF. Here the CDR3 DNA reads TGTGCCTGTGATACTGTACTGGGGAATAAAAAGTACACCGATAAACTCATCTTT.

This clone was counted only a few times. A read error likely explains this, since a far larger clone differs by one base. At the DNA level, this CDR3 is encoded by other sequences in the same sample as well. This chain connects TRDV2 to TRDJ1; 11 positions match TRDD3. Germline assignment: CDR1 GEAIGNYY and CDR2 EKD. This CDR3 contains 16 residues. The CDR3 here is CACDFLLGDSTDKLIF. As DNA, the CDR3 is TGTGCCTGTGACTTTCTACTGGGGGATAGCACCGATAAACTCATTTTT.

This clone was seen more than once but under ten times. A read error is the likely source, as a far larger clone sits one nucleotide away. Other DNA sequences in the sample encode the same CDR3. The rearrangement links TRDV2 to TRDJ1; TRDD3 might be the D (5 bases). Germline assignment: CDR1 GEAIGNYY and CDR2 EKD. This CDR3 is 14 amino acids long. CDR3 sequence (DNA): TGTGCCTGCGACACCGCGGGATACACCGATAAACTCATCTTT. This sequence encodes CACDTAGYTDKLIF.

This clone was observed a handful of times. This DNA's translation differs at residue 16 from TCRdb's protein, which comes from a much larger clone; a read error is likely, and the protein shown is translated from the DNA. The rearrangement uses TRDV2 and TRDJ1; 12 nucleotides match TRDD3. The CDR3 totals 21 residues. The V and J ends lost 1 base and 3 bases, in that order; junction bases with no gene match: 20. CDR1 is GEAIGNYY and CDR2 is EKD in the germline V gene. For the CDR3, the DNA is TGTGCCTGTGACACTCTCACCCCAACTACTGGGGGATACCTTTACGCCGATAAACTCATCTTT. Encoded protein: CACDTLTPTTGGYLYADKLIF.

This clone was picked up a small number of times. TCRdb has a much larger clone's protein, which differs at residue 5 from the translation of this DNA, likely because of a read error; what is shown is the protein translated from the DNA. The chain links TRDV2 to TRDJ1, with 13 bases identical to TRDD3. V shed 2 bases, J shed 0 bases, and the junction held 20 bases outside the gene matches. The germline gives CDR1 GEAIGNYY, CDR2 EKD. This CDR3 contains 22 residues. The CDR3 DNA reads as TGTGCCTGTGACAAATCGTACTGGGGGATACGTAGTACGCCATCGTACACCGATAAACTCATCTTT. Protein sequence: CACDKSYWGIRSTPSYTDKLIF.

Points on this clone: A far larger clone lies a single base away; this is likely a read error. The same CDR3 also results from other DNA sequences found in this sample. J is TRDJ3 and V is TRDV2; 9 bases align to TRDD3. This CDR3 comprises 19 residues. The V and J ends lost 3 bases and 0 bases, in that order; junction bases with no gene match: 8. CDR1 is GEAIGNYY and CDR2 is EKD in the germline V gene. The CDR3 sequence is CACDRTGGPSSWDTRQMFF. In nucleotides, the CDR3 is TGTGCCTGTGACCGCACTGGGGGACCGAGCTCCTGGGACACCCGACAGATGTTTTTC.

This clone was seen a few times. Given a far larger clone just one base away, this is likely a sequencing read error. Other DNA sequences in this sample translate to the same CDR3. The chain links TRDV1 to TRDJ1, with D possibly matching TRDD3 (5 bases). Germline lookup yields CDR1 TSWWSYY and CDR2 QGS. The CDR3 covers 18 residues. Trimming took 3 bases from V and 2 from J, leaving 22 bases between them. CDR3: CALGDPRSATGGTDKLIF. DNA of the CDR3: TGTGCTCTTGGGGATCCCCGATCTGCGACCGGGGGTACCGATAAACTCATCTTT.

This clone occurred a few times. The TCRdb protein, from a much larger clone, departs from this DNA's translation at residue 5, likely by read error; the protein shown derives from the DNA. The chain couples TRDV1 to TRDJ1; 9 nucleotides align to TRDD3. With 5 bases clipped from V and 1 base from J, the junction kept 23 bases outside the gene matches. Germline V gene lookup returns CDR1 TSWWSYY and CDR2 QGS. The length of the CDR3 is 21 residues. The CDR3, as DNA: TGTGCTCTTGGGAAACCCCCGAGCCCTTTCCGTACTGGGGGAGTCACCGATAAACTCATCTTT. Amino acids: CALGKPPSPFRTGGVTDKLIF.

Comment on this clone: TCRdb shows a much larger clone's protein in place of this DNA's translation, and the two differ at residue 15, likely through a read error; the protein shown is translated from the DNA. The chain has TRDV2 and TRDJ1; a possible D gene is TRDD3 (6 bases). Germline-derived CDR1 and CDR2 are GEAIGNYY and EKD. The CDR3 length is 16 residues. The CDR3 here is CACDHLGGPYTDKLTF. In nucleotides, the CDR3 is TGTGCCTGTGACCATCTTGGGGGGCCGTACACCGATAAACTCACCTTT.